This T cell receptor (beta chain) was obtained from a study of blood T cell repertoires in COVID-19. Background on the study: Donors in the United States, Italy and Spain gave samples during acute or convalescent COVID-19. The analysed material was cDNA or gDNA that came from T cells, B-cell-depleted T cells, or PBMCs.

A few counts support this clone. V lost 6 bases and J 9 bases, leaving 12 bases between the germline ends. This CDR3 comprises 12 residues. The V gene's germline CDR1 is MNHEY and CDR2 SMNVEV (reference sequence). Original data processing: Reference gene primer amplification gave estimated nucleated cell counts. The table came from immunoSEQ multiplex PCR; TCRdb's copy has only in-frame clones and leaves some out. V and J calls and clone size come straight from that table; D and trimming were deduced from the DNA. The repertoire holds approximately 130,000 clones, with around 77% as singletons. Sequencing was carried out using peripheral blood. The source is a human donor in a cohort sampled during active COVID-19. The chain has TRBV27 and TRBJ2-1; TRBD1 is a possible D gene (5 bases). The CDR3 is CASSLGVGEQFF. The CDR3 DNA is TGTGCCAGCAGCCTAGGGGTGGGTGAGCAGTTCTTC.